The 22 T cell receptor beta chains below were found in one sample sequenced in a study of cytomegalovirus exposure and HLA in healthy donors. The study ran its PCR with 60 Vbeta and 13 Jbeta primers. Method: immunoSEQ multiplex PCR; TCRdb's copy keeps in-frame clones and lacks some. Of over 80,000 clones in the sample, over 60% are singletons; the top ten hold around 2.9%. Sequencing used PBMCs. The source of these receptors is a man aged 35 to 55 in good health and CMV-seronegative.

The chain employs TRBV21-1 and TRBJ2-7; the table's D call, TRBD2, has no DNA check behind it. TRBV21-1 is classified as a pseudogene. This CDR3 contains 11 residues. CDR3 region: CASSIVGGQYF. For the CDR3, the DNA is TGTGCCAGCAGCATAGTTGGTGGGCAGTACTTC.

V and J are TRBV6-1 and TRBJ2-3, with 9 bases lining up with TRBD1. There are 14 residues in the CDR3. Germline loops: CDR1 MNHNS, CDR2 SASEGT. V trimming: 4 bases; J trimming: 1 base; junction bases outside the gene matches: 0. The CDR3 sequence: CASSGTGGTDTQYF. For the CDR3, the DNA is TGTGCCAGCAGTGGGACAGGGGGCACAGATACGCAGTATTTT.

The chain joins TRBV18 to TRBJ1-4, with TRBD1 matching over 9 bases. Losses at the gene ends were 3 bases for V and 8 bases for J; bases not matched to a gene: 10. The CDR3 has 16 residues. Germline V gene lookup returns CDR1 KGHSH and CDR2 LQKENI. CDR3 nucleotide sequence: TGTGCCAGCTCACCCGGGACCGGGACAGGGAACGAAAAACTGTTTTTT. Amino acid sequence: CASSPGTGTGNEKLFF.

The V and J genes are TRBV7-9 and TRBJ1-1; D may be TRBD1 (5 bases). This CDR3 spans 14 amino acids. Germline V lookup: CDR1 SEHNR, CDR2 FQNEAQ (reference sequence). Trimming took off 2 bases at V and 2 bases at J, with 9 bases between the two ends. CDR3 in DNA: TGTGCCAGCAGCTTACGCGACAGTAACACTGAAGCTTTCTTT. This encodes CASSLRDSNTEAFF.

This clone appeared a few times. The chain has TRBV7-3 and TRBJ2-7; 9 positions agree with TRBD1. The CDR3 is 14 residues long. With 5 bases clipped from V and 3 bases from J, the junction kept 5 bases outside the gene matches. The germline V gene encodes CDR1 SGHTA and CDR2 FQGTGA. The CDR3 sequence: CASSRGDRVYEQYF. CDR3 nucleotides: TGTGCCAGCAGCCGGGGGGACAGGGTCTACGAGCAGTACTTC.

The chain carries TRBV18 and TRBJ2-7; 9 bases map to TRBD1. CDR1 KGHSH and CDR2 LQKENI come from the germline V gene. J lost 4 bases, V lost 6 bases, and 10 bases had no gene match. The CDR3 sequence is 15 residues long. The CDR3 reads CASSFRTGVTYEQYF. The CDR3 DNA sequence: TGTGCCAGCTCTTTTCGGACAGGGGTAACGTACGAGCAGTACTTC.

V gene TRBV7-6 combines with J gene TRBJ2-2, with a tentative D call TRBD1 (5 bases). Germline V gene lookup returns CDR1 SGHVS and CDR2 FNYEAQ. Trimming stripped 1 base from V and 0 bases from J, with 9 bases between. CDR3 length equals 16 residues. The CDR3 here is CASSLGQYANTGELFF. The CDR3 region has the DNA TGTGCCAGCAGCTTAGGACAGTACGCGAACACCGGGGAGCTGTTTTTT.

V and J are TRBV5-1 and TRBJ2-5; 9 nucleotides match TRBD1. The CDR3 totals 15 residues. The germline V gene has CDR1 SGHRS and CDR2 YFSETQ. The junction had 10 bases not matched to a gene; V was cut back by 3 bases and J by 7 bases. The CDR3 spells CASSSLFRQGGTQYF. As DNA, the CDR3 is TGCGCCAGCAGCTCATTGTTTAGACAGGGGGGGACCCAGTACTTC.

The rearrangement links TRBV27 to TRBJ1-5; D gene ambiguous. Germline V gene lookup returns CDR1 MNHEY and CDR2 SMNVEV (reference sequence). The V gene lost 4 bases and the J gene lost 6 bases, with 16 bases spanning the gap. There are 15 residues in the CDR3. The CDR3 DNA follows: TGTGCCAGCAGTTCCCTCCCTCTTGGAGGTCAGCCCCAGCATTTT. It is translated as CASSSLPLGGQPQHF.

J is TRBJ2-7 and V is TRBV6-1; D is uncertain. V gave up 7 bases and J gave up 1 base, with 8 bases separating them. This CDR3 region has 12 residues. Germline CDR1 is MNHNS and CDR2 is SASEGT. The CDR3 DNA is TGTGCCAGCAACCTCAGGTCCTACGAGCAGTACTTC. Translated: CASNLRSYEQYF.

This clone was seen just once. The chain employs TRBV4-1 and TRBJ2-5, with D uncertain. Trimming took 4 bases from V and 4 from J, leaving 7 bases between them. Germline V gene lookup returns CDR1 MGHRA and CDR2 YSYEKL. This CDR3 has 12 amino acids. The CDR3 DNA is TGCGCCAGCAGCCTCGTTCGAGAGACCCAGTACTTC. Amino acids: CASSLVRETQYF.

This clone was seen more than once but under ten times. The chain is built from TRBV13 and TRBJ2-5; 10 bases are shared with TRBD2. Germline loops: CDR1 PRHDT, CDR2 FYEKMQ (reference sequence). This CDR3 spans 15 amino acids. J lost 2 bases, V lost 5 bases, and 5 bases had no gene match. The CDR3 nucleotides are TGTGCCAGCAGCCCCGGACTAGCGGTACAAGAGACCCAGTACTTC. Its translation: CASSPGLAVQETQYF. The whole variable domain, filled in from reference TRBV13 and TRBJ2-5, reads AAGVIQSPRHLIKEKRETATLKCYPIPRHDTVYWYQQGPGQDPQFLISFYEKMQSDKGSIPDRFSAQQFSDYHSELNMSSLELGDSALYFCASSPGLAVQETQYFGPGTRLLVL.

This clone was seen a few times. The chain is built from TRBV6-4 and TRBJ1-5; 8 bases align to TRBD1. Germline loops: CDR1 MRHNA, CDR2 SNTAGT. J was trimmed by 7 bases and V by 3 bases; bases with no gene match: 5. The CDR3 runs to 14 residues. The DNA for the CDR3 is TGTGCCAGCAGTGAACAGGGGGGACGACAGCCCCAGCATTTT. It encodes CASSEQGGRQPQHF.

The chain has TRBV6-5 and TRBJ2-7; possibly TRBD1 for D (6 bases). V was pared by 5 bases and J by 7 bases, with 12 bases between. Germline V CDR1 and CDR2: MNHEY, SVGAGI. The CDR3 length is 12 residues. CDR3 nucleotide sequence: TGTGCCAGCAGTCCCGGACAGCATGAGCAGTACTTC. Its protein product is CASSPGQHEQYF.

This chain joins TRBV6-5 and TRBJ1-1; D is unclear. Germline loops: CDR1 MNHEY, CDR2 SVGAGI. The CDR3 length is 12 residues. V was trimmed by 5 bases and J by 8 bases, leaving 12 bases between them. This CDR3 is CASSEEGREAFF. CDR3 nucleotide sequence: TGTGCCAGCAGTGAAGAAGGCAGGGAAGCTTTCTTT.

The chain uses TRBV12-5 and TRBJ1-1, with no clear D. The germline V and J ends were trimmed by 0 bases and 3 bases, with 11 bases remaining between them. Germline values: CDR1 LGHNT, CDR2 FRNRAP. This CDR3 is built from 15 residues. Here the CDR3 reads CASGLVVGEDTEAFF. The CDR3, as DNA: TGTGCTAGTGGTTTGGTAGTCGGGGAGGACACTGAAGCTTTCTTT.

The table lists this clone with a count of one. CDR3 sequence reads: CASSLGVDTDTQYF. The CDR3 coding sequence is TGTGCCAGCAGCTTAGGAGTAGACACAGATACGCAGTATTTT. The chain carries TRBV7-7 and TRBJ2-3, with D hard to call. CDR1 SSHAT and CDR2 FNYEAQ come from the germline V gene (reference sequence). Trimming took 1 base from V and 2 from J, leaving 7 bases between them. This CDR3 is 14 amino acids long. The whole variable domain, remainder taken from reference TRBV7-7 and TRBJ2-3, is GAGVSQSPRYKVTKRGQDVTLRCDPISSHATLYWYQQALGQGPEFLTYFNYEAQPDKSGLPSDRFSAERPEGSISTLTIQRTEQRDSAMYRCASSLGVDTDTQYFGPGTRLTVL.

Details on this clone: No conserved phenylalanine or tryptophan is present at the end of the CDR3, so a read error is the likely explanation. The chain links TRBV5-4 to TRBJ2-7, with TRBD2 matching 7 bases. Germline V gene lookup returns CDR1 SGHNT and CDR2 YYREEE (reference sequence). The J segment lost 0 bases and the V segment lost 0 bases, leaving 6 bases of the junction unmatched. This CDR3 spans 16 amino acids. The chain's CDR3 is CASSLAVGGNSYEQYL. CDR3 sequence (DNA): TGTGCCAGCAGCTTGGCGGTGGGGGGGAACTCCTACGAGCAGTACCTC.

The CDR3 sequence: CASSYTGDGDTIYF. The CDR3 region has the DNA TGTGCCAGCAGTTACACAGGGGATGGTGACACCATATATTTT. The chain has TRBV6-5 and TRBJ1-3; 7 positions match TRBD1. The ends lost 2 bases at V and 8 bases at J; junction bases unmatched: 6. CDR3 length: 14 residues. The germline V gene encodes CDR1 MNHEY and CDR2 SVGAGI.

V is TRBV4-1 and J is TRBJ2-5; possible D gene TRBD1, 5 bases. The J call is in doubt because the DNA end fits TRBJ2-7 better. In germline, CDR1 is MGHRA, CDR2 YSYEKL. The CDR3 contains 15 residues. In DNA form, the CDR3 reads TGCGCCAGCAGCCAAGCCCAGGGCGCTCCCTACGAGCAGTACTTC. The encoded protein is CASSQAQGAPYEQYF.

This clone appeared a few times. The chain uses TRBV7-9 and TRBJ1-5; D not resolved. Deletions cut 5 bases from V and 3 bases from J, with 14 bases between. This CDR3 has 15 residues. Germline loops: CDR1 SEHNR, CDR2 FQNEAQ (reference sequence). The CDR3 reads CASSRQDGDNQPQHF. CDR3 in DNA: TGTGCCAGCAGCCGTCAGGACGGGGACAATCAGCCCCAGCATTTT.

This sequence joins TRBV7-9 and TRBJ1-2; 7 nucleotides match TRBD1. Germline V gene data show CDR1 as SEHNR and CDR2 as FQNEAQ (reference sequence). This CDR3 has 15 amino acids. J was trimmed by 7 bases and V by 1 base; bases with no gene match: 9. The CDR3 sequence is CASSLEYRGLGGYTF. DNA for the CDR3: TGTGCCAGCAGCTTAGAGTACAGGGGTTTAGGTGGCTACACCTTC.